This is a list of T cell receptor beta chains from one sample in a study of shared clonotypes between healthy human individuals. TCRdb's table, derived via immunoSEQ multiplex PCR, lists solely in-frame clones and lacks some. The sample includes some 500,000 clones, 95% to 96% of them seen just once. The specimen sequenced was naive CD4+ T cells sorted from blood. The source of these receptors is a woman aged 25 to 39 in good health. The CDR3 runs from the conserved cysteine through the conserved F or W. Clone size is shown for a subset of rows, as once, few, many or a class of expanded clone.

TRBV2	TRBJ2-4	.	CASSPEGVYIQYF
TRBV4-2	TRBJ1-5	.	CASSQDWTGEIQPQHF
TRBV4-1	TRBJ1-3	.	CASSQDRGQGWSGNTIYF
TRBV7-3	TRBJ2-5	.	CASSPIDRVGTQYF
TRBV7-2	TRBJ1-2	.	CASSFGSDGYTF
TRBV7-3	TRBJ2-1	.	CASSYNGLADEQFF
TRBV6-5	TRBJ2-5	.	CASSYRDFQETQYF
TRBV7-9	TRBJ2-2	.	CASSLLGRTGELFF
TRBV6-5	TRBJ2-1	.	CARAYGLRYNEQFF
TRBV19	TRBJ2-7	once	CASSYRLAGAYEQYF
TRBV11-2	TRBJ2-2	once	CASSLGAGGPSGELFF
TRBV4-1	TRBJ1-2	.	CASSQENRAGGYTF
TRBV27	TRBJ2-5	.	CASSLTRGPQETQYF
TRBV15	.	.	CATSRASGSVGGYEQYF
TRBV7-2	TRBJ2-7	.	CASSLKAGGYDEQYF
TRBV19	TRBJ1-5	few	CASSMEGLGPQHF
TRBV5-6	TRBJ1-2	.	CASSFRRGDYGYTF
TRBV6-1	TRBJ2-3	.	CASSDDRVSDTQYF
TRBV7-9	TRBJ2-1	.	CASSLRGTGVEGNEQFF
TRBV7-3	TRBJ1-1	.	CASSLRVGFTHFRLTEAFF
TRBV5-1	TRBJ2-5	once	CASSDRTATYQETQYF
TRBV19	TRBJ1-1	.	CASNAPGTEHTEAFF
TRBV29-1	TRBJ2-1	.	CSVERWNNEQFF
TRBV19	TRBJ1-2	.	CASISPGGRGYTF
TRBV5-1	TRBJ2-3	.	CASRGGREGPTDTQYF
TRBV28	TRBJ2-5	.	CASSLGRVQTQYF